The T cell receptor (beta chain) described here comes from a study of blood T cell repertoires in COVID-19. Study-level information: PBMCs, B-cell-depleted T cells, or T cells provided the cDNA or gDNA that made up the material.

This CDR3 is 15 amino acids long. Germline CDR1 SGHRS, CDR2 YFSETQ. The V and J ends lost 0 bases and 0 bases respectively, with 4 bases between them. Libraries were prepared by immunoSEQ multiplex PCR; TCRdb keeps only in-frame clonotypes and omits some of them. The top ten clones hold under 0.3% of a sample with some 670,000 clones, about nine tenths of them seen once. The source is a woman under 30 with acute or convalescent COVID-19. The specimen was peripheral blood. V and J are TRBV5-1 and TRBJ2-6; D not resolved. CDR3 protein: CASSLVSSGANVLTF. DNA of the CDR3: TGCGCCAGCAGCTTGGTCTCCTCTGGGGCCAACGTCCTGACTTTC.